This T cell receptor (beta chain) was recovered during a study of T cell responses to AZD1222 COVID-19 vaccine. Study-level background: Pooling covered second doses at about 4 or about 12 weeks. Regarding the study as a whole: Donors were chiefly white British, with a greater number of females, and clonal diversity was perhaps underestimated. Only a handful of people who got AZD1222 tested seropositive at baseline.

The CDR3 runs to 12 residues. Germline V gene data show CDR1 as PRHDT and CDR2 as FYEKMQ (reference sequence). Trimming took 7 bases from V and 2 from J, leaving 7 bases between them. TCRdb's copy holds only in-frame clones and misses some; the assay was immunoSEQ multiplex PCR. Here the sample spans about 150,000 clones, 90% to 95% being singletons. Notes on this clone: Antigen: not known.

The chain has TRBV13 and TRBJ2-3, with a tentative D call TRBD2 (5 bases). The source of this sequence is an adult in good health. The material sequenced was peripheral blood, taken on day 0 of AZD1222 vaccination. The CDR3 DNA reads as TGTGCCAGCACCGGGATCACAGATACGCAGTATTTT. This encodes CASTGITDTQYF.